A single sample gave rise to the 13 T cell receptor beta chains below, sequenced in a study of cytomegalovirus exposure and HLA in healthy donors. PCR used 60 Vbeta primers and 13 Jbeta primers. The assay was immunoSEQ multiplex PCR, and TCRdb's table has in-frame clones only and misses some. The repertoire includes about 150,000 clones, 70% to 90% of them detected once, and approximately 2.5% sits in the top ten. The sequencing input was PBMCs. The origin of the receptors is a woman under 30 in good health and CMV-seronegative.

This clone was observed once. The chain recombines TRBV29-1 with TRBJ2-2, with D maybe TRBD1 (5 bases). Germline V gene lookup returns CDR1 SQVTM and CDR2 ANQGSEA. The CDR3 is 13 amino acids. The V end was cut by 4 bases, the J end by 0 bases, with 6 bases between. The CDR3 protein is CSVGTTNTGELFF. The CDR3 coding sequence is TGCAGCGTTGGGACAACGAACACCGGGGAGCTGTTTTTT.

In its sample, this clone was seen a few times. The chain is built from TRBV7-2 and TRBJ2-7; no clear D gene. Germline values: CDR1 SGHTA, CDR2 FQGNSA. CDR3 length: 11 amino acids. V was pared by 1 base and J by 9 bases, with 7 bases between. The CDR3 nucleotides are TGTGCCAGCAGCTTAGGTGGTAGGCAGTACTTC. Translated, it gives CASSLGGRQYF.

The V gene is TRBV28, the J gene TRBJ1-4; D is unclear. V dropped 4 bases and J dropped 8 bases, with 14 bases sitting between them. Germline V lookup: CDR1 MDHEN, CDR2 SYDVKM. The CDR3 has 14 amino acids. The CDR3 sequence: CASSSSRGAEKLFF. The CDR3 DNA sequence: TGTGCCAGCAGTTCCTCGCGGGGAGCCGAAAAACTGTTTTTT.

The sample holds a few counts of this clone. The chain combines TRBV7-2 with TRBJ2-1, with 9 bases fitting TRBD2. The CDR3 loop spans 15 amino acids. J gave up 7 bases and V 5 bases, and 9 bases lay outside the gene matches. Germline CDR1 is SGHTA and CDR2 is FQGNSA. As DNA, the CDR3 is TGTGCCAGCAGCCCCCAGCGCGGGGGGGGTAATGAGCAGTTCTTC. Translation gives CASSPQRGGGNEQFF.

The rearrangement joins TRBV2 to TRBJ2-1, with 10 bases identical to TRBD2. V dropped 6 bases and J dropped 8; count of bases not matched to a gene: 7. The CDR3 totals 14 residues. Germline CDR1 and CDR2: SNHLY and FYNNEI. This chain's CDR3 is CASRLAGAGYEQFF. As DNA, the CDR3 is TGTGCCAGCAGGCTAGCGGGAGCCGGCTATGAGCAGTTCTTC.

The J gene is TRBJ2-2, the V gene TRBV18, with 8 bases that match TRBD2. The germline V gene encodes CDR1 KGHSH and CDR2 LQKENI. The CDR3 consists of 16 residues. Unmatched junction bases numbered 7, after V lost 2 bases and J lost 5 bases. CDR3 loop: CASSPYASGGTGELFF. CDR3 bases: TGTGCCAGCTCACCATATGCCAGCGGGGGAACCGGGGAGCTGTTTTTT.

This clone has only a few counts. The chain employs TRBV4-3 and TRBJ1-2; tentative D call: TRBD1 (5 bases). V shed 3 bases and J shed 4 bases, with 9 bases lying between them. Germline lookup yields CDR1 LGHNA and CDR2 YSLEER. The CDR3 contains 13 residues. The CDR3 reads CASSQDIIYGYTF. The CDR3 coding sequence is TGCGCCAGCAGCCAGGACATAATCTATGGCTACACCTTC.

The chain is built from TRBV2 and TRBJ2-3; D gene ambiguous. V gave up 5 bases and J gave up 2 bases, with 5 bases separating them. The CDR3 contains 12 residues. Looked up from germline, CDR1 is SNHLY and CDR2 is FYNNEI. CDR3 residues: CASSSNTDTQYF. The CDR3 DNA is TGTGCCAGCAGTTCCAACACAGATACGCAGTATTTT.

The gene calls are TRBV5-1 and TRBJ1-2; D ambiguous. The CDR3 is made up of 13 amino acids. CDR1 and CDR2 (germline): SGHRS, YFSETQ. The germline V and J ends were trimmed by 0 bases and 14 bases, with 17 bases remaining between them. As DNA, the CDR3 is TGCGCCAGCAGCTTGGATTTTGGAGGGTCAGGAACCTTC. Protein sequence: CASSLDFGGSGTF.

The chain has TRBV7-9 and TRBJ2-7, with 7 nucleotides matching TRBD2. The germline V gene has CDR1 SEHNR and CDR2 FQNEAQ (reference sequence). Trimming at V came to 5 bases and at J to 7 bases, leaving 11 bases not matched to a gene. The CDR3 sequence is 14 residues long. The CDR3 loop is CASSAAGDLREQYF. In nucleotides, the CDR3 is TGTGCCAGCAGCGCGGCGGGGGACCTACGGGAGCAGTACTTC.

The chain uses TRBV7-9 and TRBJ1-5, with D uncertain. V lost 5 bases to trimming and J lost 5 bases, with 16 bases between them. The CDR3 length is 15 residues. Per germline, CDR1 SEHNR and CDR2 FQNEAQ (reference sequence). The CDR3 here is CASSPLELRDQPQHF. In DNA, the CDR3 is TGTGCCAGCAGCCCATTGGAGTTACGCGATCAGCCCCAGCATTTT.

The chain uses TRBV5-1 and TRBJ2-3; 8 bases fit TRBD1. This CDR3 comprises 15 residues. Germline CDR1 and CDR2: SGHRS and YFSETQ. V dropped 5 bases and J dropped 2; count of bases not matched to a gene: 7. The CDR3 coding sequence is TGCGCCAGCAGTCCTTGGACAGGGCTCACAGATACGCAGTATTTT. Protein product: CASSPWTGLTDTQYF.

The genes are TRBV7-2 and TRBJ2-3, with 12 bases aligning to TRBD2. Germline-derived CDR1 and CDR2 are SGHTA and FQGNSA. V trimming: 3 bases; J trimming: 3 bases; junction bases outside the gene matches: 10. The CDR3 is 18 residues long. The CDR3 DNA reads as TGTGCCAGCAGCTTGACAGGGGTAGGACTAGCGGGGACAGATACGCAGTATTTT. As protein: CASSLTGVGLAGTDTQYF.